What follows describes a single T cell receptor (beta chain). Its antigen is unknown. This specimen belongs to a study of T cell responses to AZD1222 COVID-19 vaccine. General study findings and limits: Spike was spanned by vaccine-associated CD4 TCRs, with dominance at 160-218 and 743-854.

Sequencing used immunoSEQ multiplex PCR; TCRdb keeps in-frame clones, though not all of them. The repertoire holds some 100,000 clones, with approximately 87% as singletons. Specimen: peripheral blood, collected on day 0 of MenACWY control vaccination. This sequence originates from an adult in good health.

CDR3 DNA sequence: TGTGCCAGCAGCGTAGAGGGCGGGGGGACTGGTACGCAGTATTTT. Its protein is CASSVEGGGTGTQYF. This rearrangement joins TRBV9 to TRBJ2-3; 8 bases are shared with TRBD2. Germline values: CDR1 SGDLS, CDR2 YYNGEE. The CDR3 runs 15 residues. V shed 0 bases and J 8 bases; nucleotides not matched to a gene: 8.